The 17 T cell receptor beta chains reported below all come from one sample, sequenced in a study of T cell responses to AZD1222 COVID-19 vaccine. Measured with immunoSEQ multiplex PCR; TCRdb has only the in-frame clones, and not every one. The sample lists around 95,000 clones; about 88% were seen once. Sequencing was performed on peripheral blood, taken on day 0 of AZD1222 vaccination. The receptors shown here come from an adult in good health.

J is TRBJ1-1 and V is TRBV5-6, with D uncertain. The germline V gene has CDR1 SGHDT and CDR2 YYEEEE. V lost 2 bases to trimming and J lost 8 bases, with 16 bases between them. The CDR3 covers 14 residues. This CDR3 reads CASSFTGSSVEAFF. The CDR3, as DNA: TGTGCCAGCAGCTTTACTGGATCTTCGGTAGAAGCTTTCTTT.

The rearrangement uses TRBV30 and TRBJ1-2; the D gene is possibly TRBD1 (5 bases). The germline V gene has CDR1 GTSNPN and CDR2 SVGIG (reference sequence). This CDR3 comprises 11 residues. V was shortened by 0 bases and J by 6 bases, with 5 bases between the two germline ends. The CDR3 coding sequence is TGTGCCTGGAGTGTAGGGGATGGCTACACCTTC. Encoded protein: CAWSVGDGYTF.

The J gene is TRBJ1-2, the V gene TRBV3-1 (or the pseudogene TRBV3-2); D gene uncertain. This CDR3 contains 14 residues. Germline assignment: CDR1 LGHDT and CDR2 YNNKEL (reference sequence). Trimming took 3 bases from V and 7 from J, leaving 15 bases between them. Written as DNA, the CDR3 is TGTGCCAGCAGCCAGCCATGGCAGGACGGTGGCTACACCTTC. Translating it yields CASSQPWQDGGYTF.

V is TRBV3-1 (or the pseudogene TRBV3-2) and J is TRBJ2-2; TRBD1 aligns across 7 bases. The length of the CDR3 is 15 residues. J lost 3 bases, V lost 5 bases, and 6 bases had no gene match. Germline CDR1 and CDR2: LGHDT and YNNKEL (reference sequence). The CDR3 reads CASSRGLIDTGELFF. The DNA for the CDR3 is TGTGCCAGCAGCAGGGGGCTGATCGACACCGGGGAGCTGTTTTTT.

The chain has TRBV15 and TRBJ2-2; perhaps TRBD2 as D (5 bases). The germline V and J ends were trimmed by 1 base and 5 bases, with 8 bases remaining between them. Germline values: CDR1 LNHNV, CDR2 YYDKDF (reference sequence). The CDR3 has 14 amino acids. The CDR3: CATSRVRDTGELFF. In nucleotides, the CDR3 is TGTGCCACCAGCAGAGTCCGGGATACCGGGGAGCTGTTTTTT.

CDR3 DNA: TGCGCCAGCAGCTCCGTACCCGATTCAGACTACGAGCAGTACTTC. The encoded protein is CASSSVPDSDYEQYF. The chain couples TRBV5-1 to TRBJ2-7; D gene uncertain. Germline loops: CDR1 SGHRS, CDR2 YFSETQ. Trimming shortened V by 3 bases and J by 3 bases, and 16 bases separated the two germline ends. There are 15 residues in the CDR3.

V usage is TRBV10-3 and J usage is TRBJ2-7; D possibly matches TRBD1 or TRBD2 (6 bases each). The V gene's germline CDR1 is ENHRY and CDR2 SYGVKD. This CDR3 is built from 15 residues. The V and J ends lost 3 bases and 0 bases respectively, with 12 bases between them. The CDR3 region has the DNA TGTGCCATCAGTGAATCGGGGGCGAGCTCCTACGAGCAGTACTTC. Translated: CAISESGASSYEQYF.

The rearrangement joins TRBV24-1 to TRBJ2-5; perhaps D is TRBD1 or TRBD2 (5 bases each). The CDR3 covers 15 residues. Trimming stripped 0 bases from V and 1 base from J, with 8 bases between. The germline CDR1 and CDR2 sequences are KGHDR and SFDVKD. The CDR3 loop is CATSDLKGPQETQYF. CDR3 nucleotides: TGTGCCACCAGTGATTTGAAGGGACCCCAAGAGACCCAGTACTTC.

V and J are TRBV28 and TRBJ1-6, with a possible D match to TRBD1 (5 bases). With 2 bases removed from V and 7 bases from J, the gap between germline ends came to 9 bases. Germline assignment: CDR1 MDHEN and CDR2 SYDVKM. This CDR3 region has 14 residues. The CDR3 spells CASSLVQENSPLHF. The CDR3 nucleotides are TGTGCCAGCAGTTTAGTACAGGAGAATTCACCCCTCCACTTT.

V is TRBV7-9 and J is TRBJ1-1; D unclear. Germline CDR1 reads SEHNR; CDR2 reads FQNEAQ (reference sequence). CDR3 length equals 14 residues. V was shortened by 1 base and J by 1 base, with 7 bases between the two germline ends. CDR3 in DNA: TGTGCCAGCAGCTTAGGTGGCTCGAACACTGAAGCTTTCTTT. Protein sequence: CASSLGGSNTEAFF.

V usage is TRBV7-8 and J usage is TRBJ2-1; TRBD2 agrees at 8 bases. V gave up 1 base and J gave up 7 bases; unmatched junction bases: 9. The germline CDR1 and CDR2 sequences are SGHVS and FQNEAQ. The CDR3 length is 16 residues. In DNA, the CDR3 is TGTGCCAGCAGCTTAGTGGCGGGAGGCCAGAAAAATGAGCAGTTCTTC. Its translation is CASSLVAGGQKNEQFF.

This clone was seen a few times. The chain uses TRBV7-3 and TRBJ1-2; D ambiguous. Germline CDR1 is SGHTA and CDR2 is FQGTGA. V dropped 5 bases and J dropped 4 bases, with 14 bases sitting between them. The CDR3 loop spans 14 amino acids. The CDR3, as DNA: TGTGCCAGCAGCACACCCGATCGGGTCTATGGCTACACCTTC. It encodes CASSTPDRVYGYTF.

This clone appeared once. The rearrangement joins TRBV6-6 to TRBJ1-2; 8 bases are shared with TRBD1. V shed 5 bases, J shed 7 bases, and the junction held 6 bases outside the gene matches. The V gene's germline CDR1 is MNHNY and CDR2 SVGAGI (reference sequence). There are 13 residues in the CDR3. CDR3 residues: CASSPWDRFGYTF. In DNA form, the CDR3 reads TGTGCCAGCAGTCCGTGGGACAGGTTTGGCTACACCTTC.

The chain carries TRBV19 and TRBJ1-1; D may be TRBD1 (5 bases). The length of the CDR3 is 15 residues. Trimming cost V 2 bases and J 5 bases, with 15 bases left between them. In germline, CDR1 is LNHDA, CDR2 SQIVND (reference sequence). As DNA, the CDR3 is TGTGCCAGTAGTATATTTTCGGTCGGGGGGACTGAAGCTTTCTTT. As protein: CASSIFSVGGTEAFF.

The DNA for the CDR3 is TGTGCCAGCAGTTACGGGGGACTTGAGCCCCAGCATTTT. This encodes CASSYGGLEPQHF. This chain connects TRBV6-2 or TRBV6-3 to TRBJ1-5; a possible D gene is TRBD1 (5 bases). Germline CDR1 reads MNHEY; CDR2 reads SVGEGT. Trimming cost V 2 bases and J 8 bases, with 10 bases left between them. The CDR3 is 13 residues long.

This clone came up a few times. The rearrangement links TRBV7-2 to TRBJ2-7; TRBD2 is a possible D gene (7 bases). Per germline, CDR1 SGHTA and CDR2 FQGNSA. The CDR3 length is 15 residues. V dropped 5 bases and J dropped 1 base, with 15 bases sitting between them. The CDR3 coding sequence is TGTGCCAGCAGCCCTAGCGGAGGGGGTTCCTACGAGCAGTACTTC. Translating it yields CASSPSGGGSYEQYF.

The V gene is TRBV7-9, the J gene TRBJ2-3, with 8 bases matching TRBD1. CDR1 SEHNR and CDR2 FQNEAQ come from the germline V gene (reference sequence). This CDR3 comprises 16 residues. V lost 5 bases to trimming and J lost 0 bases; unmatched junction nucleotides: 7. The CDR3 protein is CASSPRGQVSTDTQYF. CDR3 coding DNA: TGTGCCAGCAGCCCGCGGGGACAGGTTAGCACAGATACGCAGTATTTT.